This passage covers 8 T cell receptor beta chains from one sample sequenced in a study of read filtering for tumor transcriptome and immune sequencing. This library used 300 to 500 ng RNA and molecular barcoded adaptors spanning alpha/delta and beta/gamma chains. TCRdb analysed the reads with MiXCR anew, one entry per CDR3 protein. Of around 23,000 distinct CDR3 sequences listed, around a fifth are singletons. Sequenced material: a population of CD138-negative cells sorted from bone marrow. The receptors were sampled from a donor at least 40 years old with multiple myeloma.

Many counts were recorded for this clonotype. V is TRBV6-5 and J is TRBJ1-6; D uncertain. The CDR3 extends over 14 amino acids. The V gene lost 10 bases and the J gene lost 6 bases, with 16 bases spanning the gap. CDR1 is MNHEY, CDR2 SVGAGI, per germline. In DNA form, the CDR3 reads TGTGCCACTAGACCCGGGTCGGGTAATTCACCCCTCCACTTT. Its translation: CATRPGSGNSPLHF.

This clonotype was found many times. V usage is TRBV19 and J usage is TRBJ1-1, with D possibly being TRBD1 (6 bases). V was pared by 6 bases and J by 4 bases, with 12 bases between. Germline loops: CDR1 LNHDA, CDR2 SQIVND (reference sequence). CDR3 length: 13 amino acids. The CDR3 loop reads CASSGGRGTEAFF. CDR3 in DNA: TGTGCCAGTAGCGGGGGGCGCGGCACTGAAGCTTTCTTT. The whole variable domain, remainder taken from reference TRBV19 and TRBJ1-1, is DGGITQSPKYLFRKEGQNVTLSCEQNLNHDAMYWYRQDPGQGLRLIYYSQIVNDFQKGDIAEGYSVSREKKESFPLTVTSAQKNPTAFYLCASSGGRGTEAFFGQGTRLTVV.

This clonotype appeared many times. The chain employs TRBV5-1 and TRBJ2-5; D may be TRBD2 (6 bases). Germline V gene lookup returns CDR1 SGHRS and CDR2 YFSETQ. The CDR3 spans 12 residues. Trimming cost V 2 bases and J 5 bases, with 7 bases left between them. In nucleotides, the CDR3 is TGCGCCAGCAGCTTTGGGGGGGAGACCCAGTACTTC. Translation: CASSFGGETQYF. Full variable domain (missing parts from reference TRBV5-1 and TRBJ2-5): KAGVTQTPRYLIKTRGQQVTLSCSPISGHRSVSWYQQTPGQGLQFLFEYFSETQRNKGNFPGRFSGRQFSNSRSEMNVSTLELGDSALYLCASSFGGETQYFGPGTRLLVL.

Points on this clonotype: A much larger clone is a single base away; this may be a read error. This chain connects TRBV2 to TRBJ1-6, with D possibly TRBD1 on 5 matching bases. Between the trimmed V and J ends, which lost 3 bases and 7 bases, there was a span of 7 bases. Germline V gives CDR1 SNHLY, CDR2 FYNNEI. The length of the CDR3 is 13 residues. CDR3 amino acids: CASSEAGNSPLHF. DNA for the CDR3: TGTGCCAGCAGTGAGGCAGGGAATTCACCCCTCCACTTT.

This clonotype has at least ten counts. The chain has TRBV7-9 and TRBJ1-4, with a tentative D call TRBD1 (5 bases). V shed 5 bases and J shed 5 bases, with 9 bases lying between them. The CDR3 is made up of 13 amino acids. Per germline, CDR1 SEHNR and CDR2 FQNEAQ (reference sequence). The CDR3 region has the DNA TGTGCCAGCAGCAGCGACAGAAATGAAAAACTGTTTTTT. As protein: CASSSDRNEKLFF.

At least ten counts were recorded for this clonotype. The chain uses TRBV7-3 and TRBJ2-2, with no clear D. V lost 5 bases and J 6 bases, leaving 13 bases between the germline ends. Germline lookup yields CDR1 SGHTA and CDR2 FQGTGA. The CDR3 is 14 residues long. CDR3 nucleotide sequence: TGTGCCAGCAGCCCCAAGTTCCCGGCCGGGGAGCTGTTTTTT. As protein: CASSPKFPAGELFF.

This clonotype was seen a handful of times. The CDR3 sequence is CASRTLGGETQYF. CDR3 in DNA: TGTGCCAGCAGAACCCTAGGGGGCGAGACCCAGTACTTC. V usage is TRBV3-1 and J usage is TRBJ2-5, with 7 bases that match TRBD1. The CDR3 runs 13 residues. V lost 6 bases to trimming and J lost 5 bases; unmatched junction nucleotides: 6. Germline V gene sequence: CDR1 LGHDT, CDR2 YNNKEL (reference sequence).

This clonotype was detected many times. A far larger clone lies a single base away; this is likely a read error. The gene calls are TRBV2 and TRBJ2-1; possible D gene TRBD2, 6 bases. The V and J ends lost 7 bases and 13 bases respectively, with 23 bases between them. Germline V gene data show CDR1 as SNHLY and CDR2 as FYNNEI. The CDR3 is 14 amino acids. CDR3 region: CASKEGLNQETQFF. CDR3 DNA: TGTGCCAGCAAGGAGGGGTTGAATCAAGAGACCCAGTTCTTC.